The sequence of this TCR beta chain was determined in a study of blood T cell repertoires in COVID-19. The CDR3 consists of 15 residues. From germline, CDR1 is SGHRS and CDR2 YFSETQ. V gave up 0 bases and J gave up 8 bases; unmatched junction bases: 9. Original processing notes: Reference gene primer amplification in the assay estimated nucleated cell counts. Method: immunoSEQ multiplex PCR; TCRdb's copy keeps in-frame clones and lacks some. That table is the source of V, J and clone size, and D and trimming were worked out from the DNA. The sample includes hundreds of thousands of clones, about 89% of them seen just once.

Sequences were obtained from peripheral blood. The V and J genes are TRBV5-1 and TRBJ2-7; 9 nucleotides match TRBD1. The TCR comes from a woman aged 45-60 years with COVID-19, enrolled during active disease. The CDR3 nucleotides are TGCGCCAGCAGCTTGGACTCTGGACAGGGGAAGAAGCAGTACTTC. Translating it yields CASSLDSGQGKKQYF.